The TCR beta chain under discussion was sequenced for a study of vaccination effects on CD4 cells after COVID-19. Findings and limits, study-wide: Late post-vaccination samples showed marked contraction of infection- and vaccine-induced clones.

Antigen-specific CD4+ T cells were expanded (with viral peptide pools) by the ViraFEST assay ahead of sequencing. The culture ran for approximately 10 days, and then CD4+ T cells were isolated. Vaccinated participants had no history of SARS-CoV-2 infection and tested negative for nucleocapsid antibodies. Cultures received IL-2 medium that replaced half the medium on days 3 and 7. The method was immunoSEQ multiplex PCR; TCRdb's version includes in-frame clones alone and lacks a portion of them. The table includes 70,000 to 75,000 clones, roughly three quarters detected once. Concerning this clone itself: Its antigen is unknown.

The CDR3 runs to 15 residues. Trimming pared 3 bases from V and 8 bases from J, leaving 17 bases between. Per germline, CDR1 ENHRY and CDR2 SYGVKD. V gene TRBV10-3 combines with J gene TRBJ2-1; D might be TRBD2 (5 bases). This clonotype was sampled from a human donor who received a COVID-19 vaccine. Sequencing was performed on CD4+ T cells from PBMCs cultured with HCoV-OC43 spike peptides, taken before COVID-19 vaccination. Described subset: HCoV-OC43 spike overlapping peptide pool stimulation. The CDR3 DNA is TGTGCCATCAGTGATCACCGGACTGGGGAGTATGAGCAGTTCTTC. Translation gives CAISDHRTGEYEQFF.